This is a list of T cell receptor beta chains from one sample in a study of T cell responses to AZD1222 COVID-19 vaccine. Method: immunoSEQ multiplex PCR; TCRdb's copy keeps in-frame clones and lacks some. The repertoire consists of under 200,000 clones, with around nine tenths occurring once and the leading ten covering roughly 4%. The sequencing here drew on peripheral blood, taken 28 days after the second dose of the MenACWY control vaccine. Receptors originate from an adult who received the MenACWY meningococcal vaccine as a control. The CDR3 runs from the conserved cysteine through the conserved F or W.

TRBV5-1	TRBJ2-5	CASGVDSGRRETQYF
TRBV6-5	TRBJ2-3	CASSFSGNPDTQYF
TRBV30	TRBJ1-1	CAWKQGYTEAFF
TRBV30	TRBJ1-1	CAWSHGQNTEAFF
TRBV27	TRBJ1-4	CASSLDRATEKLFF
TRBV14	TRBJ1-6	CASSQDRGSPLHF
TRBV9	TRBJ2-3	CASSDPEGTDTQYF
TRBV28	TRBJ1-2	CASSPRALFDGYTF
TRBV9	TRBJ1-1	CASSVLDSYVTEAFF
TRBV29-1	TRBJ2-3	CSLSKRQGPFDTQYF
TRBV27	TRBJ1-4	CASSQVPGQFYEKLFF
TRBV7-9	TRBJ1-2	CASSWEGRGYGYTF
TRBV7-3	TRBJ2-1	CASSRGTEVREQFF
TRBV15	TRBJ2-1	CATSRDGGIRDEQFF
TRBV5-1	TRBJ2-7	CASKGQPQFYEQYF
TRBV2	TRBJ2-7	CASRLDQPSYHEQYF
TRBV30	TRBJ2-7	CAWSVRDRGLYEQYF
TRBV6-1	TRBJ2-1	CASSERNEQFF
TRBV27	TRBJ2-3	CASSLSTATDTQYF
TRBV3-1/TRBV3-2	TRBJ1-4	CASSWGGMEKLFF
TRBV10-3	TRBJ1-5	CAISESRVIGNQPQHF
TRBV14	TRBJ2-2	CASSQELGNTGELFF
TRBV7-6	TRBJ2-7	CASSLVPSRDLEQYF
TRBV24-1	TRBJ1-5	CATSDAGDSNQPQHF
TRBV7-6	TRBJ2-3	CASSLGSGRRTDTQYF
TRBV24-1	TRBJ2-1	CATSASGRANEQFF
TRBV7-9	TRBJ2-7	CASSYRDVAYEQYF
TRBV18	TRBJ1-2	CASSPGTLRGGYTF
TRBV6-2/TRBV6-3	TRBJ1-4	CASSYWLNEKLFF
TRBV5-1	TRBJ2-5	CASSLERGQETQYF
TRBV10-3	TRBJ2-1	CAITSGSFRDEQFF
TRBV5-1	TRBJ1-1	CASRESDRGNTEAFF
TRBV24-1	TRBJ2-1	CATSEPGQGVYNEQFF
TRBV19	TRBJ1-5	CASSMGGDQPQHF
TRBV9	TRBJ1-1	CASSAGTGWGAFF